This T cell receptor (beta chain) was identified during a study of blood T cell repertoires in COVID-19. Study overall: Spain, Italy and the United States supplied samples that represented acute and convalescent COVID-19. T cells, B-cell-depleted T cells, or PBMCs provided the cDNA or gDNA that served as material.

The CDR3 extends over 15 amino acids. CDR1 is SGHRS, CDR2 YFSETQ, per germline. Trimming took off 4 bases at V and 6 bases at J, with 17 bases between the two ends. In the authors' workflow: Amplification of reference gene primers provided the estimated nucleated cell counts. TCRdb keeps only in-frame clones here, not all; method: immunoSEQ multiplex PCR. The DNA gave D and trimming, while V, J and clone size come from that table. The sample shows roughly 57,000 clones, over 70% of them seen only once. This clone was observed a single time. The sequence was collected from an older woman with acute or convalescent COVID-19. The chain recombines TRBV5-1 with TRBJ2-1; D is perhaps TRBD1 (6 bases). Input material: peripheral blood. The CDR3 region is CASSPMDSWGNEQFF. The CDR3 bases are TGCGCCAGCAGCCCCATGGACAGTTGGGGCAATGAGCAGTTCTTC.